A selection of T cell receptor beta chains follows, all from one sample in a study of T cells in Graves' hyperthyroidism and ophthalmopathy. TCRdb re-called the multiplex PCR reads with MiXCR, one entry per CDR3 protein. The table records roughly 99,000 distinct CDR3 sequences, roughly 15% of them present only once. The sample consisted of blood. Source of these receptors: a woman between 45 and 60 years old with Graves' hyperthyroidism. The CDR3 runs from the conserved cysteine through the conserved F or W. Fields, in order: V gene, J gene, CDR3 protein.

v_gene: TRBV12-3/TRBV12-4
j_gene: TRBJ2-1
CDR3aa: CASSLFGKGNEQFF

v_gene: TRBV5-1
j_gene: TRBJ2-3
CDR3aa: CASSGERVDTQYF

v_gene: TRBV5-1
j_gene: TRBJ2-7
CDR3aa: CASSLVSGNYEQYF

v_gene: TRBV7-9
j_gene: TRBJ1-1
CDR3aa: CASSLGSSGTEAFF

v_gene: TRBV5-1
j_gene: TRBJ2-2
CDR3aa: CASSLATGLRAGELFF

v_gene: TRBV5-4
j_gene: TRBJ2-1
CDR3aa: CASSWDYRYNEQFF

v_gene: TRBV24-1
j_gene: TRBJ2-1
CDR3aa: CATSDPLAGGPDEQFF

v_gene: TRBV3-1
j_gene: TRBJ2-1
CDR3aa: CASSQDQTWDGAGVRFF

v_gene: TRBV19
j_gene: TRBJ1-1
CDR3aa: CASSKGRRPDEAFF

v_gene: TRBV20-1
j_gene: TRBJ2-1
CDR3aa: CSARDPAESYNEQFF

v_gene: TRBV7-2
j_gene: TRBJ1-2
CDR3aa: CASSLSGVDYGYTF

v_gene: TRBV12-3/TRBV12-4
j_gene: TRBJ2-5
CDR3aa: CASSDRGGQETQYF

v_gene: TRBV30
j_gene: TRBJ2-2
CDR3aa: CAWSAQGSGELFF

v_gene: TRBV3-1
j_gene: TRBJ1-1
CDR3aa: CASSLKTGGTEAFF

v_gene: TRBV27
j_gene: TRBJ2-7
CDR3aa: CASSLWAGRGYEQYF

v_gene: TRBV9
j_gene: TRBJ2-1
CDR3aa: CASSQVGTKYNEQFF

v_gene: TRBV12-3/TRBV12-4
j_gene: TRBJ1-5
CDR3aa: CASSLWGSNQPQHF

v_gene: TRBV6-1
j_gene: TRBJ2-7
CDR3aa: CASMTGTGVYEQYF

v_gene: TRBV14
j_gene: TRBJ2-3
CDR3aa: CASSQVADTQYF

v_gene: TRBV6-1
j_gene: TRBJ2-2
CDR3aa: CASPRRGGFTGELFF

v_gene: TRBV29-1
j_gene: TRBJ2-1
CDR3aa: CSAGQTNEQFF

v_gene: TRBV7-9
j_gene: TRBJ2-2
CDR3aa: CASSRLGLPGELFF

v_gene: TRBV2
j_gene: TRBJ2-3
CDR3aa: CASSETGSSTDTQYF

v_gene: TRBV29-1
j_gene: TRBJ1-2
CDR3aa: CSVDGSHGYTF

v_gene: TRBV10-3
j_gene: TRBJ1-2
CDR3aa: CAISIERMDGYTF

v_gene: TRBV29-1
j_gene: TRBJ1-2
CDR3aa: CSVELGGGYGYTF

v_gene: TRBV28
j_gene: TRBJ2-2
CDR3aa: CASRRQGGTGELFF

v_gene: TRBV4-1
j_gene: TRBJ2-1
CDR3aa: CASGDLAGGFYSYNEQFF

v_gene: TRBV20-1
j_gene: TRBJ2-3
CDR3aa: CSAPPDGRAVDTQYF

v_gene: TRBV12-3/TRBV12-4
j_gene: TRBJ2-2
CDR3aa: CASSRGTSGSVGELFF

v_gene: TRBV18
j_gene: TRBJ2-3
CDR3aa: CASSPPVLARNSDTQYF

v_gene: TRBV5-1
j_gene: TRBJ2-2
CDR3aa: CASSLDPNTGELFF

v_gene: TRBV11-2
j_gene: TRBJ1-4
CDR3aa: CASSQDRGREEKLFF

v_gene: TRBV6-1
j_gene: TRBJ1-1
CDR3aa: CASSGGSTEAFF

v_gene: TRBV20-1
j_gene: TRBJ1-1
CDR3aa: CSADREGTEAFF

v_gene: TRBV7-3
j_gene: TRBJ2-2
CDR3aa: CASSLSDNTGELFF